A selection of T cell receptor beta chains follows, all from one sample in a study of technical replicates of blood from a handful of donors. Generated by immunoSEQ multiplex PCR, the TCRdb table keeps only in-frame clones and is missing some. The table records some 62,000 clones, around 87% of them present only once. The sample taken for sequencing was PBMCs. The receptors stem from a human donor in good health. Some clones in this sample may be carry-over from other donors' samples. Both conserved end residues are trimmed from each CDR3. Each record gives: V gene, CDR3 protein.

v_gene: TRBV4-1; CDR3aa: ASSRTGQTNYGYT
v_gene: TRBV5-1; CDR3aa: ASSGATGDPYEQY
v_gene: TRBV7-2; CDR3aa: ASSRTYQETQY
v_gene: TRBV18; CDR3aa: ASSPDSEQY
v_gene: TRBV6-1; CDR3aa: ASRDFTDTQY
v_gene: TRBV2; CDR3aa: AARGDNQPQH
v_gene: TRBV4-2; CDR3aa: ASSERASGGWGAELF
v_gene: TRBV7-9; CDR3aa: ASKGPTAPLSEKLF
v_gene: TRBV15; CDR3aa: ATSQWDSLNYGYT
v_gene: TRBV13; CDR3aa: ASSPYLAYEQY
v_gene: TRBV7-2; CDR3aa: ASESGQETQY
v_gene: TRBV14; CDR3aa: ASSPLLGNYGYT
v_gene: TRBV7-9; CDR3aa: ASSFMNTEAF